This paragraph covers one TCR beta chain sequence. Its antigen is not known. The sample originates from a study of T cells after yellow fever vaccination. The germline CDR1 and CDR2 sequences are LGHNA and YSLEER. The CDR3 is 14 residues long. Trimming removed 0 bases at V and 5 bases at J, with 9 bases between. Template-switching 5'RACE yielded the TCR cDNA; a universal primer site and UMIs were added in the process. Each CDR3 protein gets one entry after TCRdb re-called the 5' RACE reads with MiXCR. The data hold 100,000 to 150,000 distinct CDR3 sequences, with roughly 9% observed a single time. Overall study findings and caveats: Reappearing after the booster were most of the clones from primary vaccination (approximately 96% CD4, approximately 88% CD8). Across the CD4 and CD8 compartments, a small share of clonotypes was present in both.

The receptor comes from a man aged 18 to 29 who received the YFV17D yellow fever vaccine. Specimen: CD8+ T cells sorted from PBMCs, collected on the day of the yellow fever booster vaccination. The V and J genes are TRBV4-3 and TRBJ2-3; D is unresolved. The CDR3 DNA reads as TGCGCCAGCAGCCAAGACATTATGGTAGATACGCAGTATTTT. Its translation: CASSQDIMVDTQYF.